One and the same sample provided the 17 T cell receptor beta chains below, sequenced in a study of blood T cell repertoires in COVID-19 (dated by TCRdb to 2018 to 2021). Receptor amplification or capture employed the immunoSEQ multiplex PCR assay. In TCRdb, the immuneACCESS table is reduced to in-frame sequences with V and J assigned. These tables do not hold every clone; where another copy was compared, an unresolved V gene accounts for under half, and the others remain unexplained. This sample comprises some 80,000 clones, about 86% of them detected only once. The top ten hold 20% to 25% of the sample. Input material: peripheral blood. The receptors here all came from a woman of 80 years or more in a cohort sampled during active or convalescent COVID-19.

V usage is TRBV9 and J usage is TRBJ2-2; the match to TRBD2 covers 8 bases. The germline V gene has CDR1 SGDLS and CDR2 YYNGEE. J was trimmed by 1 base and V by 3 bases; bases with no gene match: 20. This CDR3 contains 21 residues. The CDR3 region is CASSGRESHPSGRGNTGELFF. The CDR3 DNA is TGTGCCAGCAGCGGGCGAGAGTCTCACCCGAGCGGGAGAGGGAACACCGGGGAGCTGTTTTTT.

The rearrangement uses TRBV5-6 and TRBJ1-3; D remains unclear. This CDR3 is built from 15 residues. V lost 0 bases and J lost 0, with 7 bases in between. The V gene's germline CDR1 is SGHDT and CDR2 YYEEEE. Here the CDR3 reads CASSLGQNSGNTIYF. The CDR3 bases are TGTGCCAGCAGCTTGGGGCAGAACTCTGGAAACACCATATATTTT.

CDR3 sequence: CASSTSRQGSVGSHNQPQHF. CDR3 coding DNA: TGTGCCAGTAGTACCTCGCGACAGGGCAGCGTTGGTTCTCACAATCAGCCCCAGCATTTT. This chain uses TRBV19 with TRBJ1-5, with 7 bases that match TRBD1. V was clipped by 4 bases and J by 3 bases; unmatched bases: 21. The CDR3 contains 20 residues. Per the germline V gene, CDR1 is LNHDA and CDR2 is SQIVND (reference sequence).

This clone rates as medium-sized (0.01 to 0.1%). CDR3 region: CASSLLNPAWTGELFF. As DNA, the CDR3 is TGTGCCAGCAGCTTATTAAACCCTGCGTGGACCGGGGAGCTGTTTTTT. The chain combines TRBV7-6 with TRBJ2-2; D call uncertain. This CDR3 has 16 residues. Germline V gene data show CDR1 as SGHVS and CDR2 as FNYEAQ. V gave up 2 bases and J gave up 5 bases, with 15 bases separating them.

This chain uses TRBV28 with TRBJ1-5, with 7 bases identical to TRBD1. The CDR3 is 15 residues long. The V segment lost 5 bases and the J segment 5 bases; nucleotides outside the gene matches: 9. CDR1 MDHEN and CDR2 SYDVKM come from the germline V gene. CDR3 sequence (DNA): TGTGCCAGCAGTGCCGACCGGGACAGCTATCAGCCCCAGCATTTT. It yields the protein CASSADRDSYQPQHF. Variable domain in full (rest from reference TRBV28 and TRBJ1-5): DVKVTQSSRYLVKRTGEKVFLECVQDMDHENMFWYRQDPGLGLRLIYFSYDVKMKEKGDIPEGYSVSREKKERFSLILESASTNQTSMYLCASSADRDSYQPQHFGDGTRLSIL.

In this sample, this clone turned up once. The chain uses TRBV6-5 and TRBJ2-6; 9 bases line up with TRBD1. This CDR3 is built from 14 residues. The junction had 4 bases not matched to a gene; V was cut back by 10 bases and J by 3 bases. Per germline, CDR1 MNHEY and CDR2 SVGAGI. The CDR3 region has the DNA TGTGCCACCACAGGGGGCGGTGGGGCCAACGTCCTGACTTTC. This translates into CATTGGGGANVLTF.

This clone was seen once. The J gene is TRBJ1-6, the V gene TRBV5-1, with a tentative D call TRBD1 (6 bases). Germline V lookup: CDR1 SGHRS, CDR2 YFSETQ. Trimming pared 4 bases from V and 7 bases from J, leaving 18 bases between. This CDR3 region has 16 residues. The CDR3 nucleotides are TGCGCCAGCAGCAGCCTAGGGGGTTCCGGGAATTCACCCCTCCACTTT. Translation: CASSSLGGSGNSPLHF.

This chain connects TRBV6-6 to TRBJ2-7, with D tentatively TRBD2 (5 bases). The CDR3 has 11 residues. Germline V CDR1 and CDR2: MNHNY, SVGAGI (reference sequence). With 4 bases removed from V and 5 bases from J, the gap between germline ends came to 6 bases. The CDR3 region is CASSLRDEQYF. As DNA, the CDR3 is TGTGCCAGCAGTTTGAGGGACGAGCAGTACTTC.

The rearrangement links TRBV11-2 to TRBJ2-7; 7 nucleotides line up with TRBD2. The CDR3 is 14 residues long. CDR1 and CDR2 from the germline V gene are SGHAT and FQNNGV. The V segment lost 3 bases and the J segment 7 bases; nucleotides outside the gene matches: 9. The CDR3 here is CASSFVAGAGEQYV. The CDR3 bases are TGTGCCAGCAGCTTTGTTGCGGGAGCTGGGGAGCAGTACGTC.

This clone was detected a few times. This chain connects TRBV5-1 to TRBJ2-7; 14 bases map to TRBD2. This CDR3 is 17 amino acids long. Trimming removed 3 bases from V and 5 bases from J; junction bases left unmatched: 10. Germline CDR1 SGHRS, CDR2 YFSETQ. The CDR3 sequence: CASSSGTSGRGVHEQYF. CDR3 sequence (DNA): TGCGCCAGCAGCTCCGGGACTAGCGGGAGAGGGGTCCACGAGCAGTACTTC.

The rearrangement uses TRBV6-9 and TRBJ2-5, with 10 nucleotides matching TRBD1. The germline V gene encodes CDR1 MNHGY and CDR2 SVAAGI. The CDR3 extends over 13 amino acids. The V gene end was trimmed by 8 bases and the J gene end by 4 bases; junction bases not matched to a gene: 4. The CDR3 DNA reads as TGTGCCAGCGAGACAGGGGGCGCAGAGACCCAGTACTTC. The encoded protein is CASETGGAETQYF.

CDR3 bases: TGCAGCGTTGGCAGGGCTGCAGATACGCAGTATTTT. Amino acids: CSVGRAADTQYF. The chain combines TRBV29-1 with TRBJ2-3; maybe TRBD1 (5 bases). With 4 bases removed from V and 4 bases from J, the gap between germline ends came to 9 bases. The CDR3 is 12 amino acids. Germline CDR1 reads SQVTM; CDR2 reads ANQGSEA.

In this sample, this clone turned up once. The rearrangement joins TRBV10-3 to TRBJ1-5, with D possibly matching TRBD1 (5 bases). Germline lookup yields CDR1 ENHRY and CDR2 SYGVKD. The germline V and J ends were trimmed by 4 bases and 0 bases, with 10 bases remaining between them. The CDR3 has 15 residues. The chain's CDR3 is CAISGAGNSNQPQHF. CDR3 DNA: TGTGCCATCAGTGGGGCAGGGAATAGCAATCAGCCCCAGCATTTT.

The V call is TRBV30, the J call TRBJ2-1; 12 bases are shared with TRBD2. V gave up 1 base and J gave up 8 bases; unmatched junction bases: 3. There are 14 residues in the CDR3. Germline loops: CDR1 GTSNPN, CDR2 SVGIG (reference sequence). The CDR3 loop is CAWSGLAGEYEQFF. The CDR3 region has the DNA TGTGCCTGGAGTGGACTAGCGGGAGAGTATGAGCAGTTCTTC.

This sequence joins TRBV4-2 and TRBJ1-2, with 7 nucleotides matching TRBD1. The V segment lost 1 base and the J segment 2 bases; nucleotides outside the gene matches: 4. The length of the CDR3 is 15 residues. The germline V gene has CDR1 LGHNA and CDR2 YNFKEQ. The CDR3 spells CASSQVKGANYGYTF. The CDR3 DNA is TGTGCCAGCAGCCAAGTGAAGGGGGCGAACTATGGCTACACCTTC.

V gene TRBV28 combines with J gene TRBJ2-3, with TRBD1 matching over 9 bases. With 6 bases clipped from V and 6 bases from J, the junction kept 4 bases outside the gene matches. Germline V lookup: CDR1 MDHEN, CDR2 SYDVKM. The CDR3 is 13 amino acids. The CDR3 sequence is CASRGGTGDTQYF. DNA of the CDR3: TGTGCCAGCAGGGGGGGGACAGGGGATACGCAGTATTTT.

Written as DNA, the CDR3 is TGTGCCAGCAGTACTAAGCCGGGTCTAGCGGGAGAGACCCAGTACTTC. It specifies CASSTKPGLAGETQYF. V is TRBV2 and J is TRBJ2-5; 8 bases align to TRBD2. V trimming: 5 bases; J trimming: 4 bases; junction bases outside the gene matches: 12. The CDR3 is 16 amino acids. Germline V lookup: CDR1 SNHLY, CDR2 FYNNEI.